This T cell receptor (beta chain) was captured in a study of blood T cell repertoires in COVID-19. In the original analysis: Estimated nucleated cell counts came from reference gene primer amplification. Sequencing used immunoSEQ multiplex PCR; TCRdb keeps in-frame clones, though not all of them. The V and J calls and clone size are taken from that table; D and trimming were inferred from the DNA. The sample gives about 140,000 clones, over 65% of which show up once; more than 3.5% is in the top ten. The V and J ends lost 4 bases and 5 bases, in that order; junction bases with no gene match: 7. Per the germline V gene, CDR1 is SGHRS and CDR2 is YFSETQ. The CDR3 totals 14 residues. In regard to this clone: The sample contains more than one DNA sequence encoding this CDR3.

The gene calls are TRBV5-1 and TRBJ2-7; 9 bases are a match to TRBD1. The sample taken for sequencing was peripheral blood. The sequence was obtained from a woman over 75 with active or convalescent COVID-19. The CDR3 sequence: CASSLGQGLDEQYF. The DNA for the CDR3 is TGCGCCAGCAGCCTGGGACAGGGTCTAGACGAGCAGTACTTC.